This T cell receptor beta chain was captured by sequencing in a study of control samples from healthy donors and cancer patients. CDR3 length: 12 residues. Germline V gene lookup returns CDR1 SEHNR and CDR2 FQNEAQ (reference sequence). Trimming removed 1 base from V and 10 bases from J; junction bases left unmatched: 2. Only in-frame clones appear in the TCRdb table, and some are missing; sequencing was by immunoSEQ multiplex PCR. The table includes about 120,000 clones, 80% to 90% detected once. Sequencing was carried out using PBMCs. The sequence derives from a woman aged 50 to 60 with colorectal cancer. The chain has TRBV7-9 and TRBJ1-1, with 8 bases matching TRBD1. As DNA, the CDR3 is TGTGCCAGCAGCTTAGGGGGGACAGGAGCTTTCTTT. Encoded protein: CASSLGGTGAFF. Combining the CDR3 with reference TRBV7-9 and TRBJ1-1 gives the whole variable domain DTGVSQNPRHKITKRGQNVTFRCDPISEHNRLYWYRQTLGQGPEFLTYFQNEAQLEKSRLLSDRFSAERPKGSFSTLEIQRTEQGDSAMYLCASSLGGTGAFFGQGTRLTVV.